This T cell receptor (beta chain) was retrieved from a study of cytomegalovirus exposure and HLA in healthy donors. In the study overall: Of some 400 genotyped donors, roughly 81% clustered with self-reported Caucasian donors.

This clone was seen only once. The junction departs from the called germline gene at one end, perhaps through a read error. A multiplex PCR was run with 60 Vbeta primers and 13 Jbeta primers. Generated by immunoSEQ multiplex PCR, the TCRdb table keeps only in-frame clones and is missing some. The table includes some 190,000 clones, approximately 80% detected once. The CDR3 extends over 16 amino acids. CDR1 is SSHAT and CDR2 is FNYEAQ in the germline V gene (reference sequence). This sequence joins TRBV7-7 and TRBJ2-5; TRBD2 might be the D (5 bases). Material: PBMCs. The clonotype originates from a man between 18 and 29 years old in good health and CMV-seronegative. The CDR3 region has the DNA TGTGCTAGCAGCTTAGGGAGACTGATACACCAAGAGACCCAGTACTTC. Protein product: CASSLGRLIHQETQYF.